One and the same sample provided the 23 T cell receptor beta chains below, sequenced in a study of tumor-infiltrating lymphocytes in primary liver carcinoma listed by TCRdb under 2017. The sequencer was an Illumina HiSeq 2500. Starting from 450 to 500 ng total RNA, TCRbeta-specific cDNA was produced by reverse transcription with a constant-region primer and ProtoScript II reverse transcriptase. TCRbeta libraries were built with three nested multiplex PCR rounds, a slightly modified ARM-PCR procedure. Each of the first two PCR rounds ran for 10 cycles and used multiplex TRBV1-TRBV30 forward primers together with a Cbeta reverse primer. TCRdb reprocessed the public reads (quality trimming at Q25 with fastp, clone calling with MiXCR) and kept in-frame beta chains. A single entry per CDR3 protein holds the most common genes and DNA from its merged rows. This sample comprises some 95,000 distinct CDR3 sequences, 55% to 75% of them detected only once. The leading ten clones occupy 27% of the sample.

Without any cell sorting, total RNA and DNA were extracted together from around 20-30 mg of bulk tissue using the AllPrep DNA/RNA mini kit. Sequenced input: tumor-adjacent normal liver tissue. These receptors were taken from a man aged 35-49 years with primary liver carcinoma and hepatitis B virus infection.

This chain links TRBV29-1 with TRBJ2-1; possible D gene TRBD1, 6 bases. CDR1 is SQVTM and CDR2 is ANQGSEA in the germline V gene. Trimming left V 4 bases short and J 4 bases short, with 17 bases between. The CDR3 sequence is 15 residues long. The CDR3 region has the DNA TGCAGCGTTGGTTTTACAGGGTGTCTATACAATGAGCAGTTCTTC. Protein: CSVGFTGCLYNEQFF.

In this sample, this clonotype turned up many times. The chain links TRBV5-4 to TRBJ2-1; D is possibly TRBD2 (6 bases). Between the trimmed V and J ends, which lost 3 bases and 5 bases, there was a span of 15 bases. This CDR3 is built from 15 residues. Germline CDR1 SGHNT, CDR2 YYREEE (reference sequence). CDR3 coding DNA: TGTGCCAGCAGCTCGGAGAATTTAGCGGACAATGAGCAGTTCTTC. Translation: CASSSENLADNEQFF.

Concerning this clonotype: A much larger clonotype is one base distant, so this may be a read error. CDR3 amino acids: CASSLGPLEGTEAFF. CDR3 coding DNA: TGTGCCAGCAGCTTGGGACCGCTGGAAGGGACTGAAGCTTTCTTT. The chain recombines TRBV5-4 with TRBJ1-1; D ambiguous. The length of the CDR3 is 15 residues. The V end lost 0 bases, the J end lost 5 bases, and 14 bases lay between the germline ends. CDR1 is SGHNT, CDR2 YYREEE, per germline (reference sequence).

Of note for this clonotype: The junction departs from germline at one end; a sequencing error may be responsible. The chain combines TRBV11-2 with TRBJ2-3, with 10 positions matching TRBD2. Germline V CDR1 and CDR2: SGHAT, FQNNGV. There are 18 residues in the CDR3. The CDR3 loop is CASSLTTSGRAGRDTQCF. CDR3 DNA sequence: TGTGCCAGCAGCTTAACTACAAGCGGGAGGGCGGGGCGAGATACTCAGTGTTTT.

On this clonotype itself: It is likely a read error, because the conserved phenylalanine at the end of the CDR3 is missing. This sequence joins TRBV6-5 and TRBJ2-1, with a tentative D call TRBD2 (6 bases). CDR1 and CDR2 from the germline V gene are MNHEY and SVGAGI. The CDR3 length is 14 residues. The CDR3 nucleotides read TGTGCCGGCAGTTCACTAGCCTCCTACAATGAGCAGTTCTCC. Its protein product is CAGSSLASYNEQFS.

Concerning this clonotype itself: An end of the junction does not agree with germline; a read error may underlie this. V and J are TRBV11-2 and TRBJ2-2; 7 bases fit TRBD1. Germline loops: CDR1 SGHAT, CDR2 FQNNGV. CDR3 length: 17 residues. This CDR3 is CASSFDRDRVDTGELFF. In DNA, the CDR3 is TGTGCCAGTAGCTTTGATCGAGACAGGGTCGACACCGGGGAGCTGTTTTTT.

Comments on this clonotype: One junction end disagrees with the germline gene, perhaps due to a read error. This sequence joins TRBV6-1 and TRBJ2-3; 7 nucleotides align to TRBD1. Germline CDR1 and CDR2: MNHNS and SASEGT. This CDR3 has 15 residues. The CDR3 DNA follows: TGTACCAGCAGTATCCGGACAGGTCGCACAGATACGCAGTATTTT. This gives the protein CTSSIRTGRTDTQYF.

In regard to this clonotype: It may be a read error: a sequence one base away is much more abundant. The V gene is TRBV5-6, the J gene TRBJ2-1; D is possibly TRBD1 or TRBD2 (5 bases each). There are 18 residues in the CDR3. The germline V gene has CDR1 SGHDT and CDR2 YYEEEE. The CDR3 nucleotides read TGTGCCAGCAGCTTGGCCGGGACCGCGCGGCAATTCGTCAATGAGCGGTTCTTC. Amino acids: CASSLAGTARQFVNERFF.

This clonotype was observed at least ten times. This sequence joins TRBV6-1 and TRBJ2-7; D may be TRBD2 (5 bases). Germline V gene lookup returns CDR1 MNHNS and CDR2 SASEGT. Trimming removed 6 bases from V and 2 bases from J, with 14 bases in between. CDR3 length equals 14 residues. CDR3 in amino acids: CASSLRDKTYEQYF. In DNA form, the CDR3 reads TGTGCCAGCAGCCTCCGGGATAAAACCTACGAGCAGTACTTC.

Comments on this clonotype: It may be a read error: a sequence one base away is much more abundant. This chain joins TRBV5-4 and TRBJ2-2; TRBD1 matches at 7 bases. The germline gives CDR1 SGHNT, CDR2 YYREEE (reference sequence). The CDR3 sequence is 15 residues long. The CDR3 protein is CASSSGQIETGELLF. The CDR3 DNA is TGTGCCAGCAGCTCGGGACAGATAGAGACCGGGGAGCTGCTTTTT. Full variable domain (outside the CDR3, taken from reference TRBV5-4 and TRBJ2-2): ETGVTQSPTHLIKTRGQQVTLRCSSQSGHNTVSWYQQALGQGPQFIFQYYREEENGRGNFPPRFSGLQFPNYSSELNVNALELDDSALYLCASSSGQIETGELLFGEGSRLTVL.

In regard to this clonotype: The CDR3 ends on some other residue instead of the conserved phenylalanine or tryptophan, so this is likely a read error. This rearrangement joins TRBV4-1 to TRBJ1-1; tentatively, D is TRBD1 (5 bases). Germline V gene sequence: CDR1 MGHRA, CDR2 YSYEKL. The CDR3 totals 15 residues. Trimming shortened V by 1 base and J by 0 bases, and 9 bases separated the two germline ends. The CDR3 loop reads CASSQADIMNTEAFS. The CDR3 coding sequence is TGCGCCAGCAGCCAAGCGGACATCATGAACACTGAAGCTTTCTCT.

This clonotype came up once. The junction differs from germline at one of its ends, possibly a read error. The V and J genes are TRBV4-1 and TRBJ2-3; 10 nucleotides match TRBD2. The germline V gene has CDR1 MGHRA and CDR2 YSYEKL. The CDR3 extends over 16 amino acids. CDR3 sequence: CSSSPPSGSGTDTQYF. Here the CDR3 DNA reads TGCTCCAGCAGCCCGCCTAGCGGGAGTGGCACAGATACGCAGTATTTT.

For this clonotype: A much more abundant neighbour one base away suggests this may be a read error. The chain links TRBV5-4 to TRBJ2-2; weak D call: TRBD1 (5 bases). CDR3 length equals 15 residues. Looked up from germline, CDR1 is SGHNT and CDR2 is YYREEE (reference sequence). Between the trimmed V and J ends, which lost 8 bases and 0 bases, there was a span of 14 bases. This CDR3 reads CARSKKTANTGELFF. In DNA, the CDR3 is TGTGCCAGGAGCAAGAAGACAGCGAACACCGGGGAGCTGTTTTTT.

CDR3 amino acids: CASSPYSQGTGANVLTF. CDR3 nucleotides: TGTGCCAGCTCACCCTACTCGCAGGGTACTGGGGCCAACGTCCTGACTTTC. V and J are TRBV18 and TRBJ2-6, with D perhaps matching TRBD1 (5 bases). CDR3 length: 17 residues. The germline gives CDR1 KGHSH, CDR2 LQKENI. The ends were cut back, 3 bases at V and 2 bases at J, with 14 bases in the middle.

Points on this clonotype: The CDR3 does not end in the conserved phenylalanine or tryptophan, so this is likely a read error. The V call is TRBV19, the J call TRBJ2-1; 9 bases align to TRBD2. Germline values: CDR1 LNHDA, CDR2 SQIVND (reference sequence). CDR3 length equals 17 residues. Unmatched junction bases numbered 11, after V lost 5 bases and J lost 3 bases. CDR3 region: CASSVLAGAGGYNEQFI. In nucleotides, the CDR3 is TGTGCCAGTAGTGTCTTAGCGGGAGCGGGGGGCTACAATGAGCAGTTCATC.

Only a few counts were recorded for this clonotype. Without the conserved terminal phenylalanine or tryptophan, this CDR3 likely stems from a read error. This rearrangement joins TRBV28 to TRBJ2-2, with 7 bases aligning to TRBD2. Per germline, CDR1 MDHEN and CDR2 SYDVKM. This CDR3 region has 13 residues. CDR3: CASSPNLGGGLFY. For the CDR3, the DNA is TGTGCCAGCAGTCCCAACCTGGGCGGGGGGCTGTTTTAT.

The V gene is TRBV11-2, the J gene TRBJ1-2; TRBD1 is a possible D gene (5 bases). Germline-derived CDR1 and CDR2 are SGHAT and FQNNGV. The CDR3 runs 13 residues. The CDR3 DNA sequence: TGTGTCAGTAGCTTCAGGGAAGGCTATGGCTACACCTTC. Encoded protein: CVSSFREGYGYTF.

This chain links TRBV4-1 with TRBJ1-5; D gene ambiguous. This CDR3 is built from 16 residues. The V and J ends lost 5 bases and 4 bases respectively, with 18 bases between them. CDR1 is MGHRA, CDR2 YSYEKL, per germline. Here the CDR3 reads CASSREGGLRNQPQHF. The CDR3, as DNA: TGCGCCAGCAGCAGAGAAGGAGGATTAAGAAATCAGCCCCAGCATTTT.

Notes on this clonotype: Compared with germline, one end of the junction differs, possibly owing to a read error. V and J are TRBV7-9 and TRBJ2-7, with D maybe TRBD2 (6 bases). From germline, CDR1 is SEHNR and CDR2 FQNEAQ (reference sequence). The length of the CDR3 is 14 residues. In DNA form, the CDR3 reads TGTGCCAGCAGCCAGCCCCGGGGGACCTACGAGCAGTACTTT. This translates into CASSQPRGTYEQYF.

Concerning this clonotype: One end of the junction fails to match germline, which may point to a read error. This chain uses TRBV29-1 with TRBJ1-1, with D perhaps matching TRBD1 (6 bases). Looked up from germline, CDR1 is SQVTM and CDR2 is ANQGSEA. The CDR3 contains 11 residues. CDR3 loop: CNVDPKGGAFF. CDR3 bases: TGCAACGTTGACCCTAAGGGGGGAGCTTTCTTT.

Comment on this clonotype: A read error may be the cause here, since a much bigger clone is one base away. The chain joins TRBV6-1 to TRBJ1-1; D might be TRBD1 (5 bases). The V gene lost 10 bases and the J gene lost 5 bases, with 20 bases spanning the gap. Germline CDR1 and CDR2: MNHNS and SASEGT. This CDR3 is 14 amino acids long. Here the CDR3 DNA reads TGTGCCAACAGCCAGGGAGGGGAGTGGACTGAAGCTTTCTTT. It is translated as CANSQGGEWTEAFF.

Written as DNA, the CDR3 is TGTGCCAGCACTCGGGAATCGATATCTGGGGCCAACGTCCTGACTTTC. Protein product: CASTRESISGANVLTF. The chain employs TRBV28 and TRBJ2-6; possible D gene TRBD2, 5 bases. This CDR3 spans 16 amino acids. Trimming pared 7 bases from V and 1 base from J, leaving 14 bases between. Germline loops: CDR1 MDHEN, CDR2 SYDVKM.

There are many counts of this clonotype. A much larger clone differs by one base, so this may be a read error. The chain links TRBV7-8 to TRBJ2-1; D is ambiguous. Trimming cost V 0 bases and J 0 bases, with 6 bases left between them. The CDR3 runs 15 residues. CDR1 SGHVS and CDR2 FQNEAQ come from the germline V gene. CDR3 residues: CASSLARSSYNEQFF. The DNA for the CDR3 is TGTGCCAGCAGCTTAGCGAGGAGCTCCTACAATGAGCAGTTCTTC.